One and the same sample provided the 7 T cell receptor beta chains below, sequenced in a study of cytomegalovirus exposure and HLA in healthy donors. Primers included in the PCR were 60 Vbeta and 13 Jbeta primers. Profiled with immunoSEQ multiplex PCR; TCRdb holds only in-frame clones, not every one. Among some 120,000 clones listed, nearly 75% were seen once. Sequenced input: PBMCs. These receptors were obtained from a man in his thirties or forties in good health and CMV-seropositive.

This clone has only a few counts. In the same sample, other DNA sequences code for this CDR3. This chain connects TRBV9 to TRBJ2-7, with D unresolved. Trimming left V 0 bases short and J 2 bases short, with 12 bases between. CDR1 and CDR2 from the germline V gene are SGDLS and YYNGEE. This CDR3 has 15 residues. CDR3 coding DNA: TGTGCCAGCAGCGTAGATTCGGGTCCGCCCTACGAGCAGTACTTC. Its translation: CASSVDSGPPYEQYF.

The chain employs TRBV9 and TRBJ1-6; D remains unclear. V lost 0 bases to trimming and J lost 8 bases, with 6 bases between them. From germline, CDR1 is SGDLS and CDR2 YYNGEE. This CDR3 spans 13 amino acids. The CDR3 DNA sequence: TGTGCCAGCAGCGTAGACCCGGATTCACCCCTCCACTTT. It specifies CASSVDPDSPLHF.

This clone was counted a single time. The chain employs TRBV27 and TRBJ2-7; D uncertain. V was trimmed by 5 bases and J by 2 bases, leaving 13 bases between them. There are 14 residues in the CDR3. CDR1 and CDR2 from the germline V gene are MNHEY and SMNVEV (reference sequence). The CDR3 DNA sequence: TGTGCCAGCAGTCCCTCAGTGGGCACCTACGAGCAGTACTTC. Amino acids: CASSPSVGTYEQYF.

This rearrangement joins TRBV7-2 to TRBJ1-2, with 10 nucleotides matching TRBD1. Per the germline V gene, CDR1 is SGHTA and CDR2 is FQGNSA. The V and J ends lost 3 bases and 9 bases, in that order; junction bases with no gene match: 10. The CDR3 extends over 15 amino acids. CDR3 nucleotides: TGTGCCAGCAGCTTTACCTCCGGGACAGGGGCCAGCTACACCTTC. This encodes CASSFTSGTGASYTF.

The chain employs TRBV19 and TRBJ1-5; 7 nucleotides align to TRBD1. The germline gives CDR1 LNHDA, CDR2 SQIVND (reference sequence). Trimming at V came to 7 bases and at J to 6 bases, leaving 12 bases not matched to a gene. This CDR3 is built from 15 residues. The CDR3: CASTRQGVDRQPQHF. CDR3 nucleotide sequence: TGTGCCAGTACCCGACAGGGAGTCGATCGTCAGCCCCAGCATTTT.

The chain links TRBV10-3 to TRBJ1-2, with D unresolved. Germline V CDR1 and CDR2: ENHRY, SYGVKD. The CDR3 consists of 15 residues. V was trimmed by 7 bases and J by 0 bases, leaving 15 bases between them. The CDR3 DNA sequence: TGTGCCATCACCAAAGACGGAGGCGCTAACTATGGCTACACCTTC. This codes for CAITKDGGANYGYTF.

V usage is TRBV7-9 and J usage is TRBJ2-2; 7 bases agree with TRBD1. The germline CDR1 and CDR2 sequences are SEHNR and FQNEAQ (reference sequence). The trim removed 1 base at V and 1 base at J, leaving 6 bases unmatched. CDR3 size: 17 residues. The CDR3 reads CASSLVTGALNTGELFF. Written as DNA, the CDR3 is TGTGCCAGCAGCTTAGTTACAGGGGCTTTGAACACCGGGGAGCTGTTTTTT. Based on the CDR3 plus reference TRBV7-9 and TRBJ2-2, the full variable domain is DTGVSQNPRHKITKRGQNVTFRCDPISEHNRLYWYRQTLGQGPEFLTYFQNEAQLEKSRLLSDRFSAERPKGSFSTLEIQRTEQGDSAMYLCASSLVTGALNTGELFFGEGSRLTVL.